Sequencing of this TCR beta chain was carried out in a study of cytomegalovirus exposure and HLA in healthy donors. Study-level results: Presence/absence analyses assumed roughly uniform sequencing depth across donors, which may not hold. An ancestry cluster, one associated with Asian ancestry, reportedly showed fewer N-insertions than the approximately 670-donor mean in a later analysis.

On this clone: Its target is not known.

Although they were nominally healthy when sampled, donors likely had unrecorded immune exposures. Germline V gene sequence: CDR1 MNHEY, CDR2 SVGAGI. The CDR3 is made up of 15 amino acids. J gave up 3 bases and V 8 bases, and 9 bases lay outside the gene matches. PCR employed 60 Vbeta and 13 Jbeta primers. Data came from immunoSEQ multiplex PCR; TCRdb stores just in-frame clones and leaves some out. The repertoire holds over 150,000 clones, with 65% to 85% as singletons. This clonotype was sampled from a woman aged 45-59 years in good health and CMV-seropositive. Sequences were obtained from PBMCs. The rearrangement joins TRBV6-5 to TRBJ2-7; 11 bases align to TRBD1. CDR3: CASRRGTGGNYEQYF. CDR3 nucleotide sequence: TGTGCCAGCCGTCGGGGGACAGGGGGAAACTACGAGCAGTACTTC.